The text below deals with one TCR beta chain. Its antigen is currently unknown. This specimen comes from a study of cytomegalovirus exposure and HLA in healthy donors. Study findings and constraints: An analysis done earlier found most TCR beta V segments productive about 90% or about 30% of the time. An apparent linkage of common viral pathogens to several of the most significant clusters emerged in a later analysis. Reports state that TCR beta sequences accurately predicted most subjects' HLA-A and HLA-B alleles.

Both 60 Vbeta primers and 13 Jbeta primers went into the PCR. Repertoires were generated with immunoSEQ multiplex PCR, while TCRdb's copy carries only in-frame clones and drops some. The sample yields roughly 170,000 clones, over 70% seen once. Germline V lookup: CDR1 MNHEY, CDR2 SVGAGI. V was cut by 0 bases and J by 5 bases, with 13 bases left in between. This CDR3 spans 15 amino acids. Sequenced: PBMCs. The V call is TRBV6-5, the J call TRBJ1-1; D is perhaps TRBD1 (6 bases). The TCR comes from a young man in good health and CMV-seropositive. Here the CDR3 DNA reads TGTGCCAGCAGTTACTCCGGACAGTTGGGGACTGAAGCTTTCTTT. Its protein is CASSYSGQLGTEAFF.